Each of the 16 T cell receptor beta chains below was sequenced from the same sample in a study of molecular identifiers for immune sequencing clone quantification. MiXCR, run by TCRdb on the PCR reads, gives a single entry per CDR3 protein. The sample lists around 300,000 distinct CDR3 sequences, roughly 24% seen once, with roughly 0.7% in the top ten. Material for sequencing was naive CD8+ T cells from blood, with Jurkat cell RNA spiked in. The subset was: FACS-sorted CD8+CD4-CCR7+CD45RA+ naive T cells. The receptors shown here come from a human donor in good health. Some libraries in this study had Jurkat cell RNA spiked in.

This clonotype was seen many times. V and J are TRBV28 and TRBJ2-7, with D perhaps being TRBD1 or TRBD2 (5 bases each). Trimming stripped 3 bases from V and 0 bases from J, with 12 bases between. The length of the CDR3 is 15 residues. The germline V gene has CDR1 MDHEN and CDR2 SYDVKM. The CDR3 DNA reads as TGTGCCAGCAGTTTTGGGGCAGGACTCTCCTACGAGCAGTACTTC. Protein sequence: CASSFGAGLSYEQYF.

This clonotype turned up a few times. The chain couples TRBV24-1 to TRBJ2-1; D remains ambiguous. CDR1 and CDR2 from the germline V gene are KGHDR and SFDVKD. Trimming took 4 bases from V and 8 from J, leaving 8 bases between them. This CDR3 is 12 amino acids long. The CDR3 nucleotides are TGTGCCACCAGTGAGGGGTTCGATGAGCAGTTCTTC. Amino acids: CATSEGFDEQFF.

In this sample, this clonotype turned up many times. The chain carries TRBV12-3 or TRBV12-4 and TRBJ1-1; D unclear. V lost 5 bases, J lost 3 bases, and 10 bases lay in between. The CDR3 is 13 residues long. CDR3 sequence: CASSAAIYTEAFF. Written as DNA, the CDR3 is TGTGCCAGCAGTGCCGCCATATACACTGAAGCTTTCTTT.

This clonotype was seen many times. The rearrangement joins TRBV7-9 to TRBJ1-1; D is possibly TRBD1 (6 bases). Germline V gene sequence: CDR1 SEHNR, CDR2 FQNEAQ (reference sequence). There are 12 residues in the CDR3. CDR3 sequence: CAYKGGSTEAFF. The CDR3, as DNA: TGTGCGTACAAGGGGGGCTCCACTGAAGCTTTCTTT.

This sequence joins TRBV6-2 or TRBV6-3 and TRBJ2-1, with 9 bases that match TRBD2. The CDR3 contains 16 residues. CDR1 is MNHEY and CDR2 is SVGEGT in the germline V gene. Unmatched junction bases numbered 7, after V lost 5 bases and J lost 2 bases. The CDR3 spells CASSPGTSFAYNEQFF. DNA of the CDR3: TGTGCCAGCAGTCCCGGGACTAGCTTTGCCTACAATGAGCAGTTCTTC.

This clonotype was seen more than once but under ten times. CDR3 protein: CASSIKLSVHEQYF. For the CDR3, the DNA is TGTGCCAGTAGTATCAAGCTGTCAGTCCACGAGCAGTACTTC. The J gene is TRBJ2-7, the V gene TRBV19; D call uncertain. The germline CDR1 and CDR2 sequences are LNHDA and SQIVND (reference sequence). The CDR3 is made up of 14 amino acids. V shed 3 bases and J shed 5 bases, with 14 bases lying between them.

The chain employs TRBV12-3 or TRBV12-4 and TRBJ2-5, with TRBD2 matching 7 bases. The CDR3 sequence is 16 residues long. Trimming took 3 bases from V and 1 from J; bases not matched to a gene: 8. The CDR3 DNA follows: TGTGCCAGCAGTTTTGGGAGGGCCGACCCCCAAGAGACCCAGTACTTC. This translates into CASSFGRADPQETQYF.

This clonotype was observed many times. V is TRBV6-5 and J is TRBJ1-5; 10 bases match TRBD1. This CDR3 has 14 residues. Germline V lookup: CDR1 MNHEY, CDR2 SVGAGI. V dropped 5 bases and J dropped 5; count of bases not matched to a gene: 3. The CDR3 spells CASSPTGGHQPQHF. DNA of the CDR3: TGTGCCAGCAGTCCGACAGGGGGCCATCAGCCCCAGCATTTT.

This clonotype was observed many times. This chain connects TRBV9 to TRBJ2-3, with TRBD2 identical over 15 bases. V was clipped by 5 bases and J by 1 base; unmatched bases: 8. This CDR3 region has 18 residues. Germline CDR1 SGDLS, CDR2 YYNGEE. The CDR3 region is CASSPGLAGGPGTDTQYF. For the CDR3, the DNA is TGTGCCAGCAGTCCCGGACTAGCGGGAGGGCCGGGCACAGATACGCAGTATTTT.

In this sample, this clonotype turned up many times. The chain has TRBV7-6 and TRBJ2-1; D uncertain. This CDR3 comprises 16 residues. Germline CDR1 is SGHVS and CDR2 is FNYEAQ. The V end lost 1 base, the J end lost 2 bases, and 12 bases lay between the germline ends. The CDR3 DNA reads as TGTGCCAGCAGCTTAGTTCTGGGGTCGACCTACAATGAGCAGTTCTTC. Its protein is CASSLVLGSTYNEQFF.

Many counts were recorded for this clonotype. V is TRBV4-3 and J is TRBJ1-1; 7 nucleotides line up with TRBD1. This CDR3 has 14 amino acids. In germline, CDR1 is LGHNA, CDR2 YSLEER. The V segment lost 4 bases and the J segment 2 bases; nucleotides outside the gene matches: 4. The CDR3, as DNA: TGCGCCAGCAGCCGAAGACAGGGCAACACTGAAGCTTTCTTT. The encoded protein is CASSRRQGNTEAFF.

The chain employs TRBV3-1 and TRBJ1-3; D ambiguous. This CDR3 is built from 16 residues. Germline V gene lookup returns CDR1 LGHDT and CDR2 YNNKEL (reference sequence). With 0 bases removed from V and 0 bases from J, the gap between germline ends came to 9 bases. CDR3 loop: CASSQERILSGNTIYF. In nucleotides, the CDR3 is TGTGCCAGCAGCCAAGAGAGGATCCTCTCTGGAAACACCATATATTTT.

The chain joins TRBV6-5 to TRBJ2-7, with 9 bases that match TRBD1. Germline V gene lookup returns CDR1 MNHEY and CDR2 SVGAGI. This CDR3 has 14 amino acids. The V and J ends lost 6 bases and 0 bases, in that order; junction bases with no gene match: 3. CDR3 bases: TGTGCCAGCAGATTACAGGGGGCCTCCTACGAGCAGTACTTC. The encoded protein is CASRLQGASYEQYF.

This clonotype was seen repeatedly, ten times or more. This chain joins TRBV27 and TRBJ1-5; possibly TRBD1 for D (6 bases). Germline V gene data show CDR1 as MNHEY and CDR2 as SMNVEV (reference sequence). Trimming removed 8 bases from V and 5 bases from J, with 10 bases in between. CDR3 length: 12 amino acids. The CDR3 DNA reads TGTGCCAGCGGGGGGCAGTATCAGCCCCAGCATTTT. This gives the protein CASGGQYQPQHF.

This clonotype was seen ten or more times. This chain connects TRBV6-1 to TRBJ2-3; D gene unclear. The V gene's germline CDR1 is MNHNS and CDR2 SASEGT. V gave up 10 bases and J gave up 2 bases, with 13 bases separating them. This CDR3 comprises 13 residues. The CDR3 loop reads CANKMENTDTQYF. The CDR3 DNA follows: TGTGCCAACAAAATGGAGAACACAGATACGCAGTATTTT.

In its sample, this clonotype was seen many times. This rearrangement joins TRBV7-2 to TRBJ1-1; 11 bases fit TRBD1. The CDR3 loop spans 17 amino acids. Trimming at V came to 5 bases and at J to 0 bases, leaving 8 bases not matched to a gene. Germline CDR1 SGHTA, CDR2 FQGNSA. The DNA for the CDR3 is TGTGCCAGCAGCCCAGGGACAGGGGGGCTTATGAACACTGAAGCTTTCTTT. It codes for CASSPGTGGLMNTEAFF. Supplemented by reference TRBV7-2 and TRBJ1-1, the full variable domain reads GAGVSQSPSNKVTEKGKDVELRCDPISGHTALYWYRQSLGQGLEFLIYFQGNSAPDKSGLPSDRFSAERTGGSVSTLTIQRTQQEDSAVYLCASSPGTGGLMNTEAFFGQGTRLTVV.